A selection of T cell receptor beta chains follows, all from one sample in a study of identical twins. TCRdb itself ran the 5' RACE reads through MiXCR, one entry per CDR3 protein. Of hundreds of thousands of distinct CDR3 sequences in the sample, more than 8% were seen once. The same data also went into a second study, on yellow fever vaccine responses in identical twins.

Material: CD8+ T cells sorted from blood. Receptors originate from a woman aged 18-29 years in good health. Each CDR3 is given with its conserved first and last residue. D genes are given only for firm matches. Size tells how often a clone was seen (once, few, many) or the class of an expanded clone, and some rows leave it out.

- TRBD2 TRBJ2-1 TRBV14 TGTGCCAGCAGCCCGGGCGCGGGACTAGCGTGGTATGAGCAGTTCTTC CASSPGAGLAWYEQFF
few TRBD2 TRBJ2-1 TRBV29-1 TGCAGCGTCGCGGCGGGAGACGCCACTGAGCAGTTCTTC CSVAAGDATEQFF
many TRBD2 TRBJ2-1 TRBV24-1 TGTGCCACCAGTGATATCACTCAGCGGGGCAATGAGCAGTTCTTC CATSDITQRGNEQFF
many - TRBJ2-3 TRBV4-1 TGCGCCAGCAGCCCCAATGCAGAAAGGCGCACAGATACGCAGTATTTT CASSPNAERRTDTQYF
many TRBD1 TRBJ2-7 TRBV7-9 TGTGCCAGCAGCTTAGCGCCTCCGGGACAGGAGTACGAGCAGTACTTC CASSLAPPGQEYEQYF
many - TRBJ2-3 TRBV29-1 TGCAGCGTACAATGGGACGGGTTCACAGATACGCAGTATTTT CSVQWDGFTDTQYF
- TRBD1 TRBJ2-6 TRBV7-9 TGTGCCAGCACCCAGACAGGGGACCACTCTGGGGCCAACGTCCTGACTTTC CASTQTGDHSGANVLTF
- - TRBJ2-7 TRBV30 TGTGCCTGGAGTGTTGCGACAGGAACCTACTACGAGCAGTACTTC CAWSVATGTYYEQYF
- TRBD1 TRBJ1-1 TRBV9 TGTGCCAGCAGCGTGCACCGGGACAGTGAAGCTTTCTTT CASSVHRDSEAFF
many - TRBJ2-7 TRBV20-1 TGCAGTGCTAGAGGAGGTCTGGCGGACTACGAGCAGTACTTC CSARGGLADYEQYF
- TRBD1 TRBJ1-6 TRBV5-1 TGCGCCAGCAGCTCCGGACAGGGTTATTCACCCCTCCACTTT CASSSGQGYSPLHF
few TRBD1 TRBJ2-3 TRBV27 TGTGCCAGCAGAAACGTCCCGGGACAGGGGAGGATTAGCACAGATACGCAGTATTTT CASRNVPGQGRISTDTQYF
many TRBD2 TRBJ2-3 TRBV5-1 TGCGCCAGCAGCGAGTGGACTAGCGGCACAGATACGCAGTATTTT CASSEWTSGTDTQYF
many - TRBJ2-7 TRBV4-2 TGTGCCAGCAGCCAAGGATTGGAAGACTCCTACGAGCAGTACTTC CASSQGLEDSYEQYF
many - TRBJ2-7 TRBV4-2 TGTGCCAGCAGCCAAGTGCAGGGAACCTACGAGCAGTACTTC CASSQVQGTYEQYF
- - TRBJ1-4 TRBV7-9 TGTGCCAGCAGCTCCTTTAATGAAAAACTGTTTTTT CASSSFNEKLFF
- - TRBJ2-1 TRBV9 TGTGCCAGCAGCGTAGAGGCAGCCTACAATGAGCAGTTCTTC CASSVEAAYNEQFF
- TRBD2 TRBJ2-7 TRBV3-1 TGTGCCAGCAGCGCTCTAGCGGGACCCCCCTACGAGCAGTACTTC CASSALAGPPYEQYF
- - TRBJ1-4 TRBV20-1 TGCAGTGCTAGAGATTGGGAGGGAACAACTAATGAAAAACTGTTTTTT CSARDWEGTTNEKLFF
many TRBD2 TRBJ2-1 TRBV7-9 TGTGCCAGCAGCCACCTAGCGGGGGTCTACAATGAGCAGTTCTTC CASSHLAGVYNEQFF